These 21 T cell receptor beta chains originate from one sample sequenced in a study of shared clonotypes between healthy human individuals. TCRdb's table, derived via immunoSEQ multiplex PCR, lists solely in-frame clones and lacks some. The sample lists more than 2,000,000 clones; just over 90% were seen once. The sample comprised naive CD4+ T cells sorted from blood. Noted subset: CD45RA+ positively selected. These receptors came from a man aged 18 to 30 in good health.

CDR3 DNA: TGTGCCATCAGTGACCCGTGGTCCTACAATGAGCAGTTCTTC. Encoded protein: CAISDPWSYNEQFF. The chain carries TRBV10-3 and TRBJ2-1, with unresolved D. The CDR3 sequence is 14 residues long. Germline CDR1 and CDR2: ENHRY and SYGVKD. With 3 bases removed from V and 1 base from J, the gap between germline ends came to 7 bases.

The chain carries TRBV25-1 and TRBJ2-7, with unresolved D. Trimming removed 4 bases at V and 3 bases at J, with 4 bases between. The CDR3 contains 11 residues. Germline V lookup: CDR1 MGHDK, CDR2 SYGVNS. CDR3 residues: CASSAHYEQYF. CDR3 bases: TGTGCCAGCAGTGCCCACTACGAGCAGTACTTC.

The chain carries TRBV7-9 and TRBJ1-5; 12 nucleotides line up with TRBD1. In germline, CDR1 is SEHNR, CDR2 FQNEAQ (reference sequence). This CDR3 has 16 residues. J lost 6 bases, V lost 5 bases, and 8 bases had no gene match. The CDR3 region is CASSKTGTGGGQPQHF. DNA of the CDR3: TGTGCCAGCAGCAAAACCGGGACAGGGGGCGGTCAGCCCCAGCATTTT.

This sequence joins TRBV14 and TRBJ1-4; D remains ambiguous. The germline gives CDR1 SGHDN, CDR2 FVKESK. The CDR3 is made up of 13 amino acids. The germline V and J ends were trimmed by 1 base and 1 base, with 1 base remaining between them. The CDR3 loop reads CASSQGTNEKLFF. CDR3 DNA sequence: TGTGCCAGCAGCCAAGGAACTAATGAAAAACTGTTTTTT. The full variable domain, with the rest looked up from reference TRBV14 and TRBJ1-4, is EAGVTQFPSHSVIEKGQTVTLRCDPISGHDNLYWYRRVMGKEIKFLLHFVKESKQDESGMPNNRFLAERTGGTYSTLKVQPAELEDSGVYFCASSQGTNEKLFFGSGTQLSVL.

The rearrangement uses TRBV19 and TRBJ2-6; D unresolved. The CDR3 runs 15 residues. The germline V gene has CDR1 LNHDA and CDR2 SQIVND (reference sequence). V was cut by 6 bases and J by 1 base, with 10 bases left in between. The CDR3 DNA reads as TGTGCCAGTAGGCCGACGGAGTCTGGGGCCAACGTCCTGACTTTC. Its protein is CASRPTESGANVLTF.

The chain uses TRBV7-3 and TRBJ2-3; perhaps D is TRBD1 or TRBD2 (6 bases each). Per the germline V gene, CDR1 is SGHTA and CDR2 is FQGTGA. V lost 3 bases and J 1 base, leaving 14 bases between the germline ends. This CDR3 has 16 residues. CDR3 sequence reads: CASSFVGGTGTDTQYF. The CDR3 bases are TGTGCCAGCAGCTTCGTAGGGGGGACTGGCACAGATACGCAGTATTTT.

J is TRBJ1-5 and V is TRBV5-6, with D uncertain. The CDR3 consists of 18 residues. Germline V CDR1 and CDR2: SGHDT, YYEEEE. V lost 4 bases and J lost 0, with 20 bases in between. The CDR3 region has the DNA TGTGCCAGCAGCGCTTCTTGGGGAACAGCGTATAGCAATCAGCCCCAGCATTTT. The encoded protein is CASSASWGTAYSNQPQHF.

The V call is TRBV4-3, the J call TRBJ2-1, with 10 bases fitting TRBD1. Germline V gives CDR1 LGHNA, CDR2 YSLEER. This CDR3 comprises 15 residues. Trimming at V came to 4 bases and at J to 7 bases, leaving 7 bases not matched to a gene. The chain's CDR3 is CASSLRDRGGNEQFF. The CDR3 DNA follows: TGCGCCAGCAGCCTTCGGGACAGGGGAGGGAATGAGCAGTTCTTC.

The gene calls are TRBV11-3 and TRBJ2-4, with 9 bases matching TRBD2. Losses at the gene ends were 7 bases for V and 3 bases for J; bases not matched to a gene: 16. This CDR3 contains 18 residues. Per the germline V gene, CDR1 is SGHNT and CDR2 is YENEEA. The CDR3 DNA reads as TGTGCCAGCACATACCCTGAACCGGGACTAGCAGACAAAAACATTCAGTACTTC. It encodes CASTYPEPGLADKNIQYF.

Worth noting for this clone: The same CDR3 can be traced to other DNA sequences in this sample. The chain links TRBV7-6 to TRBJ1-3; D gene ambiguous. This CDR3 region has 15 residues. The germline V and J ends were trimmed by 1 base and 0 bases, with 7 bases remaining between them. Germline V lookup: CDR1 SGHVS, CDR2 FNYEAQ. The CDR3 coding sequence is TGTGCCAGCAGCTTAGGGCCCAGCTCTGGAAACACCATATATTTT. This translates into CASSLGPSSGNTIYF.

Here the CDR3 DNA reads TGTGCCAGCAGCTTTCAGTTTGGGACCGCCCATTTGGAGCAGTTCTTC. This encodes CASSFQFGTAHLEQFF. V is TRBV7-2 and J is TRBJ2-1; D is possibly TRBD1 or TRBD2 (5 bases each). V was clipped by 3 bases and J by 10 bases, with 22 bases between them. Per the germline V gene, CDR1 is SGHTA and CDR2 is FQGNSA. The CDR3 length is 16 residues.

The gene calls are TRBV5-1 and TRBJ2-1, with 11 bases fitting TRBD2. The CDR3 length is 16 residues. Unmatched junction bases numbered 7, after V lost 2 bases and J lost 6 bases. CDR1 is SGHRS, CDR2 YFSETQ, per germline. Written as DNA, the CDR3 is TGCGCCAGCAGCTTTTTAGCGGGGGGGGCCCCCAATGAGCAGTTCTTC. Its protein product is CASSFLAGGAPNEQFF.

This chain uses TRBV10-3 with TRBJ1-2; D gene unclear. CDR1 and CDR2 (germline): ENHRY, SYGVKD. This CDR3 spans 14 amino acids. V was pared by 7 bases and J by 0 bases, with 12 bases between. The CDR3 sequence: CAITLTGTNYGYTF. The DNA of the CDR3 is TGTGCCATCACCCTGACGGGAACTAACTATGGCTACACCTTC.

Written as DNA, the CDR3 is TGCGCCAGCCATAGACGAGTTAACGGGGAGCTGTTTTTT. Protein product: CASHRRVNGELFF. The chain recombines TRBV5-1 with TRBJ2-2; no firm D call. The germline gives CDR1 SGHRS, CDR2 YFSETQ. V gave up 7 bases and J gave up 7 bases, with 14 bases separating them. This CDR3 has 13 amino acids.

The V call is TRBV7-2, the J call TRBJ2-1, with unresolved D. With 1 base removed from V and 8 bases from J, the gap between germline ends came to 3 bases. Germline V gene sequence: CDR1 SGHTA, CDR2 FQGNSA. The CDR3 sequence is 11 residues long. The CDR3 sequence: CASSLEYEQFF. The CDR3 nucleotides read TGTGCCAGCAGCTTAGAGTATGAGCAGTTCTTC.

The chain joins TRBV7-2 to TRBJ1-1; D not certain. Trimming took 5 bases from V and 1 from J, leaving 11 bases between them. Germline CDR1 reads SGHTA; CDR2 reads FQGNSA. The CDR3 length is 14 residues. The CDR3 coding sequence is TGTGCCAGCAGCGGGCGGGTCGGGAACACTGAAGCTTTCTTT. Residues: CASSGRVGNTEAFF.

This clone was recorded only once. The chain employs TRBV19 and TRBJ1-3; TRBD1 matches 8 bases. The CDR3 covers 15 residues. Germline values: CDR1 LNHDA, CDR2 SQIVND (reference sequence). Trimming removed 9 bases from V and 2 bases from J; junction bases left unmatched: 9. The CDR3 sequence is CASHQMTGAGNTIYF. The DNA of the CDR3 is TGTGCCAGCCATCAAATGACAGGGGCTGGAAACACCATATATTTT.

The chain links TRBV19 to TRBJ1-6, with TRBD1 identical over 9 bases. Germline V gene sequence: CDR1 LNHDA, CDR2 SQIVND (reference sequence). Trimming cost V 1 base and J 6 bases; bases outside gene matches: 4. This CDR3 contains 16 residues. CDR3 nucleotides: TGTGCCAGTAGTATAGGGACAGGGGTTGGTAATTCACCCCTCCACTTT. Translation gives CASSIGTGVGNSPLHF. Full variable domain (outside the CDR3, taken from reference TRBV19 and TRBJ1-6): DGGITQSPKYLFRKEGQNVTLSCEQNLNHDAMYWYRQDPGQGLRLIYYSQIVNDFQKGDIAEGYSVSREKKESFPLTVTSAQKNPTAFYLCASSIGTGVGNSPLHFGNGTRLTVT.

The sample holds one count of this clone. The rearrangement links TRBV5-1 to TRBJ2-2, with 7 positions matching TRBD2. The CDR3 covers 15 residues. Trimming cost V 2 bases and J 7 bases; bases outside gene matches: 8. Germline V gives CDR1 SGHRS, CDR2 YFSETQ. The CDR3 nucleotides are TGCGCCAGCAGCTTACCGGGACTACAGCGCGGGGAGCTGTTTTTT. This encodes CASSLPGLQRGELFF.

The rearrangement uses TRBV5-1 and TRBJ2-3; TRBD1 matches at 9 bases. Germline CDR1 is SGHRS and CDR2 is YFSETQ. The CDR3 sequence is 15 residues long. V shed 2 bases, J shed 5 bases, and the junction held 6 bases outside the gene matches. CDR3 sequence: CASSLQGAWGDTQYF. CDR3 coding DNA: TGCGCCAGCAGCTTACAGGGGGCCTGGGGAGATACGCAGTATTTT.

The DNA of the CDR3 is TGTGCCAGCAACCAAGCCTTTTTATCGGCCGTCTATTCACCCCTCCACTTT. Amino acid sequence: CASNQAFLSAVYSPLHF. This chain links TRBV5-8 with TRBJ1-6; D is unclear. The CDR3 runs to 17 residues. V was trimmed by 6 bases and J by 8 bases, leaving 24 bases between them. The germline V gene has CDR1 SGHTS and CDR2 YDEGEE.